Included here is one T cell receptor beta chain sequence, with context. This CDR3 comprises 13 residues. V was pared by 10 bases and J by 4 bases, with 16 bases between. This entry belongs to a study of T cells of healthy individuals. TCRdb re-called the 5' RACE reads with MiXCR, one entry per CDR3 protein. Found here are about 96,000 distinct CDR3 sequences, 15% to 20% of them singletons; the top ten hold 6.2%. The TCR comes from a human donor in good health. V usage is TRBV12-3 or TRBV12-4 and J usage is TRBJ2-5, with TRBD2 as a possible D gene (7 bases). CDR3 DNA sequence: TGTGCCACTACTGCGGGGGCTGGAGAGACCCAGTACTTC. This sequence encodes CATTAGAGETQYF.